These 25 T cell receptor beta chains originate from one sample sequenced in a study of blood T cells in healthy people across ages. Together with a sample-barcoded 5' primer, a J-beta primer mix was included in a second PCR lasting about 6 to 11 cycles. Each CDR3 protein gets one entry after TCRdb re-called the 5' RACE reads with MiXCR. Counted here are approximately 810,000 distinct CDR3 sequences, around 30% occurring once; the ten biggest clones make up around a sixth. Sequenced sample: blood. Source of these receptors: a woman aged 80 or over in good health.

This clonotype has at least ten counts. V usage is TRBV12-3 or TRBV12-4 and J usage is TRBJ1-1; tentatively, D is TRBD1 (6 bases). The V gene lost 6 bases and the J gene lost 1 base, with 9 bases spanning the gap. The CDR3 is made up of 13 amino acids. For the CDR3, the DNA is TGTGCCAGCAGGACGGGACAGAACACTGAAGCTTTCTTT. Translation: CASRTGQNTEAFF.

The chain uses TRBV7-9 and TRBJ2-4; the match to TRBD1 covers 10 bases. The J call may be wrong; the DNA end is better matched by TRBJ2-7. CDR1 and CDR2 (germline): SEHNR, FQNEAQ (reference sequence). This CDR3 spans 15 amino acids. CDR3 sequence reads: CASSRDRGITYEQYF. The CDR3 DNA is TGTGCCAGCAGCCGGGACAGGGGAATAACCTACGAGCAGTACTTC.

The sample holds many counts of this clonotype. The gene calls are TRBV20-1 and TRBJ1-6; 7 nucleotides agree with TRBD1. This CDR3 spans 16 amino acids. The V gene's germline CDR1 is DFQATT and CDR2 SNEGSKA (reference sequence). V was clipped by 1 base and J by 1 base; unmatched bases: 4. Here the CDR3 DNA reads TGCAGTGCTAGAGGACAGGGCGGGTCCTATAATTCACCCCTCCACTTT. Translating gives CSARGQGGSYNSPLHF.

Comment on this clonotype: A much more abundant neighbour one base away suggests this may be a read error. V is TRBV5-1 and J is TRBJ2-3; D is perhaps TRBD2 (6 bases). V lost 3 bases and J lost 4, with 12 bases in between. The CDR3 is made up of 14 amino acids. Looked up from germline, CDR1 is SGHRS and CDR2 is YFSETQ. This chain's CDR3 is CASSWFREADTQYF. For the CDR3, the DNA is TGCGCCAGCAGCTGGTTTAGGGAGGCAGATACGCAGTATTTT.

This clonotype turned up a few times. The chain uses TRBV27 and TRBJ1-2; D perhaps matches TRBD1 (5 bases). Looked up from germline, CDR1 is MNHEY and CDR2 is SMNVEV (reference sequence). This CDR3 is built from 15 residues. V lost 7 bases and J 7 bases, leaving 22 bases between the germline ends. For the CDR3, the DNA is TGTGCCAGCAAGGGGTTTCAGGGAAGCAAGGGTGGCTACACCTTC. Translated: CASKGFQGSKGGYTF.

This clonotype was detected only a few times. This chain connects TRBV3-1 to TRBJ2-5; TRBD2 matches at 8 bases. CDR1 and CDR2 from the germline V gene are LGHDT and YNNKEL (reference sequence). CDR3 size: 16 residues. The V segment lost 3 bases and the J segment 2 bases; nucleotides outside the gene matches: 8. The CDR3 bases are TGTGCCAGCAGCCACCGAAGCGGGGGAAAGCAAGAGACCCAGTACTTC. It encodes CASSHRSGGKQETQYF.

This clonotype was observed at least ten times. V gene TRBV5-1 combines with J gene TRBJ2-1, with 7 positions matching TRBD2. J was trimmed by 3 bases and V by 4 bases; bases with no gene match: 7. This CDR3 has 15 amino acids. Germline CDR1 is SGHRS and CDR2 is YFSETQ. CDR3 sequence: CASSRPGGGYNEQFF. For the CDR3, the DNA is TGCGCCAGCAGCCGTCCGGGGGGTGGCTACAATGAGCAGTTCTTC.

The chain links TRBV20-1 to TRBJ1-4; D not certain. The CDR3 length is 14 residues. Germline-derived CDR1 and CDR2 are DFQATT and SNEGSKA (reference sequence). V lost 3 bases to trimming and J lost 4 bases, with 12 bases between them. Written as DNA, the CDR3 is TGCAGTGCTAGGAGGGAGGGATTTAATGAAAAACTGTTTTTT. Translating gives CSARREGFNEKLFF.

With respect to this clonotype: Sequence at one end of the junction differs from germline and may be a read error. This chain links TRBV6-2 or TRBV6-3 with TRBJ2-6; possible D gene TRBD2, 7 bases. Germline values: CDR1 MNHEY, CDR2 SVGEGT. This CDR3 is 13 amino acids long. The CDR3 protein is CASRLGGANVRTF. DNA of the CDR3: TGTGCCAGCAGACTTGGGGGGGCCAACGTCCGGACTTTC.

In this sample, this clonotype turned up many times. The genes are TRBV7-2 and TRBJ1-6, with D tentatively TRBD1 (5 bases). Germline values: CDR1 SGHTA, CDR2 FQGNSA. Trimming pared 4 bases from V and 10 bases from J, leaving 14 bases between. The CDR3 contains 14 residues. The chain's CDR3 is CASSSAGFRSPLHF. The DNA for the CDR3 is TGTGCCAGCAGCTCAGCAGGGTTTCGCTCACCCCTCCACTTT.

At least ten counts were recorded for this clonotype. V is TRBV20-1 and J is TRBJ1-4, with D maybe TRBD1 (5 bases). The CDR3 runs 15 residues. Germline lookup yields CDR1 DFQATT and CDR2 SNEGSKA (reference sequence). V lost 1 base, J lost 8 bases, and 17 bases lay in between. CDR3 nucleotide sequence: TGCAGTGCTAGAGGGGACCGTCGTAGGAGGGAAAAACTGTTTTTT. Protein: CSARGDRRRREKLFF.

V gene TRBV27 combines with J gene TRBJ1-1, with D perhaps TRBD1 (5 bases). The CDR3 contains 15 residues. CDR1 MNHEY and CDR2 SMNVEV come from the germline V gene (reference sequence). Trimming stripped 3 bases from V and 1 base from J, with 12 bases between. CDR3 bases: TGTGCCAGCAGTTTCGCATCGGGGGGGAACACTGAAGCTTTCTTT. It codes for CASSFASGGNTEAFF.

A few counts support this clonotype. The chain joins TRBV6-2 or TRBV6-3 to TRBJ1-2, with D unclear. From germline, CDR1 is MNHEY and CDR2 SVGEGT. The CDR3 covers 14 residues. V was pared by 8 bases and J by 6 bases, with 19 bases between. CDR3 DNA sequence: TGTGCCAGCGTTGCCAGTCCGATTCTCCATGGCTACACCTTC. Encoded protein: CASVASPILHGYTF.

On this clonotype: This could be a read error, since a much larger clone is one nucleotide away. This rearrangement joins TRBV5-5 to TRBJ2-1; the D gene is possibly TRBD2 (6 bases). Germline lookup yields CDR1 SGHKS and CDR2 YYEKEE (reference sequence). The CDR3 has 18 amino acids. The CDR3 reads CASNLGGSRPRLNNEQFF. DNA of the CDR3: TGTGCCAGCAACTTGGGGGGTTCCAGGCCTCGGCTTAACAATGAGCAGTTCTTC. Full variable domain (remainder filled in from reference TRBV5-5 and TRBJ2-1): DAGVTQSPTHLIKTRGQQVTLRCSPISGHKSVSWYQQVLGQGPQFIFQYYEKEERGRGNFPDRFSARQFPNYSSELNVNALLLGDSALYLCASNLGGSRPRLNNEQFFGPGTRLTVL.

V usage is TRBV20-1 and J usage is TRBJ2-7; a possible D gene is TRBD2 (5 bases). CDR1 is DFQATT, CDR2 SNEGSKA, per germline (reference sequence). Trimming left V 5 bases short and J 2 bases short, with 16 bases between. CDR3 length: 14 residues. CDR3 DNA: TGCAGTGCTCCGGAGAGGGCAAGTCCCTACGAGCAGTACTTC. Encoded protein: CSAPERASPYEQYF.

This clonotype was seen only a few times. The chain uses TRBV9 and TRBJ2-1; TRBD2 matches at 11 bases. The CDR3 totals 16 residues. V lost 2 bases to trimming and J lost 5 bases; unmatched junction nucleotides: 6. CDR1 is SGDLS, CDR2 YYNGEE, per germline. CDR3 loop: CASSVLAGGPNNEQFF. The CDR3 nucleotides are TGTGCCAGCAGCGTGTTAGCGGGGGGGCCTAACAATGAGCAGTTCTTC.

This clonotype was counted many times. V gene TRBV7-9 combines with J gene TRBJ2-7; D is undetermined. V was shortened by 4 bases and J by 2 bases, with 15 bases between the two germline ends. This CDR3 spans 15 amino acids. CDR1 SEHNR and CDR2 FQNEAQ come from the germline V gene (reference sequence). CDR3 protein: CASSYAGLSTYEQYF. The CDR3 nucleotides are TGTGCCAGCAGCTATGCCGGGCTATCAACCTACGAGCAGTACTTC.

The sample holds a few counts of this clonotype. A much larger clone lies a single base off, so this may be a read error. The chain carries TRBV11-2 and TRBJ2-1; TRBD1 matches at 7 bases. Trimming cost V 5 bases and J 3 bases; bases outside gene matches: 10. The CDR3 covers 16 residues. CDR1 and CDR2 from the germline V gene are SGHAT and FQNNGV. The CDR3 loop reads CASSQAGTVFYNEQFF. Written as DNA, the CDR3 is TGTGCCAGCAGCCAGGCCGGGACAGTATTCTACAATGAGCAGTTCTTC.

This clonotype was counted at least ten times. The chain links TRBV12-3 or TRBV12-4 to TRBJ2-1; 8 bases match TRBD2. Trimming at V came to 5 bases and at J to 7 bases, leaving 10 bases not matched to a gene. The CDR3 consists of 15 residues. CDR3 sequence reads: CASSMRGVGSNEQFF. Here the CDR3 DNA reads TGTGCCAGCAGTATGCGGGGGGTCGGTAGTAATGAGCAGTTCTTC.

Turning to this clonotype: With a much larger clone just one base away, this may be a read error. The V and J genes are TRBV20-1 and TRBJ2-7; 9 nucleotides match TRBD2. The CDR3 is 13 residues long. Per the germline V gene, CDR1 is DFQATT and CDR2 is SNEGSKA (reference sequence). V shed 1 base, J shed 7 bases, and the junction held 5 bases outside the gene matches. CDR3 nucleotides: TGCAGTGCTAGAGTTAGCGGGGGTCTAGAGCAGTACTTC. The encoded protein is CSARVSGGLEQYF.

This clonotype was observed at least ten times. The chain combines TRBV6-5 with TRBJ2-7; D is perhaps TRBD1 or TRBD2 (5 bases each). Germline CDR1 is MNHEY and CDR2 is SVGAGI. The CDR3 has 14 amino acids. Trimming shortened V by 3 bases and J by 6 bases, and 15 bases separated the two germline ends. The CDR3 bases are TGTGCCAGCAGTTATCGCATAGGGGCGGGCGAGCAGTACTTC. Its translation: CASSYRIGAGEQYF.

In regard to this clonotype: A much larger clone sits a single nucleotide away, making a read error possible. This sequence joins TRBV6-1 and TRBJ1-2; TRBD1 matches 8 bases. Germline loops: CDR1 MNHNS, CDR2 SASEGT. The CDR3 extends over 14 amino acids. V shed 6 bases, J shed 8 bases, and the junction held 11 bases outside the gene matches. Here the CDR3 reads CASSDRDRTGGYTF. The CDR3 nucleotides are TGTGCCAGCAGCGACCGGGACAGGACCGGGGGCTACACCTTC.

The CDR3: CASRPGGATNEKLFF. CDR3 coding DNA: TGTGCCAGCAGACCTGGTGGGGCAACTAATGAAAAACTGTTTTTT. The chain couples TRBV28 to TRBJ1-4; D remains unclear. The CDR3 has 15 amino acids. Trimming removed 6 bases from V and 0 bases from J, with 11 bases in between. CDR1 is MDHEN, CDR2 SYDVKM, per germline.

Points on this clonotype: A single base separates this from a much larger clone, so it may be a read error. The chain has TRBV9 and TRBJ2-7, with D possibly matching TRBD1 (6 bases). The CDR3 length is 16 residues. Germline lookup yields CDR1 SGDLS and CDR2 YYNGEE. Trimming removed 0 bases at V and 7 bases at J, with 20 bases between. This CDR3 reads CASSVVSGVLLNEQYF. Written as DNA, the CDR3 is TGTGCCAGCAGCGTAGTGTCAGGGGTCCTTTTGAATGAGCAGTACTTC.

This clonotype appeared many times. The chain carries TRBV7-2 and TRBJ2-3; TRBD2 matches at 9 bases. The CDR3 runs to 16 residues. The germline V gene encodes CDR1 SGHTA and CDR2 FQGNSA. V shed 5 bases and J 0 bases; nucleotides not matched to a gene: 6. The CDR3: CASSQAGGLSTDTQYF. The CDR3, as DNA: TGTGCCAGCAGCCAAGCGGGGGGCCTTAGCACAGATACGCAGTATTTT.